What follows describes a single T cell receptor (beta chain). The specificity of this receptor is unknown. The sequencer listed for this sample is Illumina HiSeq 2000. TCR beta cDNA libraries were made by 5'RACE template switching that added a universal primer site and unique molecular identifiers. cDNA synthesis was primed from the TCR beta constant segment and was followed by two successive PCR amplification steps. In the original analysis: MIGEC handled demultiplexing of the reads and grouping by UMI, while MiTCR was used to assemble and quantify clonotypes. To remove erroneous sequences, TCR cDNA sequences were retained only when supported by two or more reads. Downstream repertoire analysis used the tcR package, and clonotypes were matched across fractions by CDR3 nucleotide sequence plus V segment. VDJmatch was used to annotate antigen specificity against VDJdb, with one amino acid substitution in CDR3 permitted. TCRdb reprocessed the reads; each CDR3 protein sequence makes one entry, and DNA is unavailable. The V and J calls and clone size come from TCRdb's table, not from the authors' own analysis. The record for this sample contains around 140,000 distinct CDR3 sequences. More than 10% of the sample belongs to the ten largest clones.

The data stem from a study of T cells expressing NK-cell markers (dated by TCRdb to the early 2020s). Describing the broader study: In sorted CD3+CD56+NKG2C+, CD3+CD56+NKG2C- and CD3+CD56-NKG2C+ T-cell subsets from 7 to 9 donors, TCR beta-chain repertoires were profiled. Among the eight sequenced donors, only one was HCMV-seronegative, while the other seven were HCMV-seropositive. The eight sequenced donors were randomly selected healthy volunteers, three men and five women. Illumina HiSeq 2000/2500, MiSeq or NextSeq was used to sequence libraries as 2 x 150 bp reads. On the study overall, not on this receptor specifically: Those dominant clonotypes were again the most abundant among CD3+CD56-NKG2C+ cells in several donors, at about 25-65%. It remained unclear whether the expanded NKG2C-expressing T cell clones were specific for HCMV antigens. For five or six donors, the dominant CD3+CD56+NKG2C+ clonotypes were among the top 10 CD8+ clonotypes and accounted for roughly 1.0-8% of CD8+ T cells.

To determine HCMV serostatus, a commercial ELISA kit was used to detect HCMV-specific IgG in serum. Peripheral blood mononuclear cells were isolated from blood by Ficoll density gradient centrifugation. This receptor was taken from a man aged 18 to 30 in good health. Donor details come from another sample of the same person, matched by shared clones. What was sequenced was blood T cells: a sorted CD56 or NKG2C T cell subset, CD4+ or CD8+ T cells, or bulk PBMC T cells (not recorded which).

The CDR3 region has the sequence CASSGAGGLDTGELFF. The rearranged chain carries TRBV4-1 and TRBJ2-2; as DNA is missing, the TRBD2 call by TCRdb cannot be tested. Per the germline V gene, MGHRA is the CDR1 and YSYEKL is the CDR2. Its CDR3 holds 16 amino acids, cysteine through phenylalanine. No coding sequence is recorded.